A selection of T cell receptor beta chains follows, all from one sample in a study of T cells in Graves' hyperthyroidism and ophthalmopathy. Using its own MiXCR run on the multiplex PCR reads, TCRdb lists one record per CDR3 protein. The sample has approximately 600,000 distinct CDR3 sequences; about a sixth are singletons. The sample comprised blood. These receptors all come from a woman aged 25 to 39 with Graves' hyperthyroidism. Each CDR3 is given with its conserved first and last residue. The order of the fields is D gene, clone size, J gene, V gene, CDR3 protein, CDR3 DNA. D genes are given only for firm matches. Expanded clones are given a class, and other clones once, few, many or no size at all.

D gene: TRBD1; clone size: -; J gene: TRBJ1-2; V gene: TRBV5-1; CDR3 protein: CASSPADWTGIYGYTF; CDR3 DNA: TGTGCCAGCAGCCCTGCAGATTGGACAGGGATTTATGGCTACACCTTC
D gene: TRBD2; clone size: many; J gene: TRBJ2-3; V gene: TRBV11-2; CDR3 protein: CASSFSSGDFYTDTQYF; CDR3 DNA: TGTGCCAGCAGCTTCTCTAGCGGGGATTTCTACACAGATACGCAGTATTTT
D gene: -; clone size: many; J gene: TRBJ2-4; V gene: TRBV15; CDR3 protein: CATSFGQWLAKNIQYF; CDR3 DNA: TGTGCCACCAGCTTCGGACAGTGGCTAGCCAAAAACATTCAGTACTTC
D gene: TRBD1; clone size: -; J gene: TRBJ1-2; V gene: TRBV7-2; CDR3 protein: CARSLDRVSFRNYGYTF; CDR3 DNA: TGTGCCCGCAGCTTAGACAGGGTCAGCTTCCGTAACTATGGCTACACCTTC
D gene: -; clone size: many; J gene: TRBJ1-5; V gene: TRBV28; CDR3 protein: CASSPSYSNQPQHF; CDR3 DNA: TGTGCCAGCAGTCCCTCCTATAGCAATCAGCCCCAGCATTTT
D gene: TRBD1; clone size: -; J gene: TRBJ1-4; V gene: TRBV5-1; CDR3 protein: CASSPSTGSNEKLFF; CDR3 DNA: TGCGCCAGCAGCCCGTCGACAGGGTCGAATGAAAAACTGTTTTTT
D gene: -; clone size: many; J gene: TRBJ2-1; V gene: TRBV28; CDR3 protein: CASSLAGSRNEQFF; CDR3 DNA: TGTGCCAGCAGTTTAGCGGGAAGCCGCAATGAGCAGTTCTTC
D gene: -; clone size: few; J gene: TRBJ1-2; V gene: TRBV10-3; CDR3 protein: CAISERLGYGYTF; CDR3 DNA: TGTGCCATCAGTGAGAGGTTGGGGTATGGCTACACCTTC
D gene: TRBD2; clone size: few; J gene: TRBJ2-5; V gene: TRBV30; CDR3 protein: CAWSRAGVDQYF; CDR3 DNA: TGTGCCTGGAGTCGCGCGGGAGTAGACCAGTACTTC
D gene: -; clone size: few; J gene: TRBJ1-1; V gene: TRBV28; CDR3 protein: CASSWQGLNTEAFF; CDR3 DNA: TGTGCCAGCAGTTGGCAGGGGCTCAATACTGAAGCTTTCTTT
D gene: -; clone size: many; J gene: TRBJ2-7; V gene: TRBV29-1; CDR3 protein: CSAWDRDYYEQYF; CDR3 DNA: TGCAGCGCCTGGGACCGCGACTACTACGAGCAGTACTTC
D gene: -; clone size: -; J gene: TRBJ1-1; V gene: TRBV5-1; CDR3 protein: CASSLEGRDEAFF; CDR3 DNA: TGCGCCAGCAGCTTGGAGGGTCGGGATGAAGCTTTCTTT
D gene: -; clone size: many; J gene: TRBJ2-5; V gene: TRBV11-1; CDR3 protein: CASSLANEETQYF; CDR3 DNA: TGTGCCAGCAGCTTGGCCAACGAAGAGACCCAGTACTTC
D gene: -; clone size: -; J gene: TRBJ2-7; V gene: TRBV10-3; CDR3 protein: CAISESLDGGEQYF; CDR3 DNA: TGTGCCATCAGTGAGTCGTTGGACGGGGGCGAGCAGTACTTC
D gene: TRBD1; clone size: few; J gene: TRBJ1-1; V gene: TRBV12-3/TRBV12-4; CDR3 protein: CASRGQGSGAFF; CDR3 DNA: TGTGCCAGCAGGGGACAGGGCTCGGGAGCTTTCTTT
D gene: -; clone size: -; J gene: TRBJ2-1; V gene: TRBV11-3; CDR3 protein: CASRIADFSYNEQFF; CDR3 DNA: TGTGCCAGCAGGATAGCCGACTTCTCCTACAATGAGCAGTTCTTC
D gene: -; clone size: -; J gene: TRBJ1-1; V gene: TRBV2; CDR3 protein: CASRVTGLRTEAFF; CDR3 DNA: TGTGCCAGCAGGGTAACAGGGTTAAGAACTGAAGCTTTCTTT
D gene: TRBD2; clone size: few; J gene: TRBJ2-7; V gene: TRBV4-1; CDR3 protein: CASSRNSGSSYEQYF; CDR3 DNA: TGCGCCAGCAGCCGAAACAGCGGGAGCTCCTACGAGCAGTACTTC
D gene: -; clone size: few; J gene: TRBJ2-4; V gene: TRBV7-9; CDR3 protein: CASSLMFVGSLTKNIQYF; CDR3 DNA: TGTGCCAGCAGCTTAATGTTTGTGGGGTCCTTAACCAAAAACATTCAGTACTTC
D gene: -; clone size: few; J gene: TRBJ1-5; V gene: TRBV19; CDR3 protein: CASSLVGDHQPQHF; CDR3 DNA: TGTGCCAGTAGTTTAGTAGGGGACCATCAGCCCCAGCATTTT
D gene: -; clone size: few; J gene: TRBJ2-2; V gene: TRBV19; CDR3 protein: CASSLGQTLKNTGELFF; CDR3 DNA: TGTGCCAGTAGCCTTGGACAAACCTTAAAGAACACCGGGGAGCTGTTTTTT
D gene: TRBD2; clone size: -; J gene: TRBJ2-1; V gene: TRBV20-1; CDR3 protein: CSARERAVIAGGSYNEQFF; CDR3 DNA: TGCAGTGCTAGAGAGAGGGCAGTGATAGCGGGAGGTTCATACAATGAGCAGTTCTTC
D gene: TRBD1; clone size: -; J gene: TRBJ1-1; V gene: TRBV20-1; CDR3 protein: CSARQDRATEAFF; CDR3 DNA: TGCAGTGCTAGACAGGACAGGGCCACTGAAGCTTTCTTT
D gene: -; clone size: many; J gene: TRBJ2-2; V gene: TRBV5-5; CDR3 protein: CASSLYSHTGELFF; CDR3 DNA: TGTGCCAGCAGCTTGTACTCACACACCGGGGAGCTGTTTTTT
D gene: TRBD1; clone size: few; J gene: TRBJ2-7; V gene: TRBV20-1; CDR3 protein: CSARDRQGAPYEQYF; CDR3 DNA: TGCAGTGCTAGAGATCGGCAGGGGGCTCCCTACGAGCAGTACTTC
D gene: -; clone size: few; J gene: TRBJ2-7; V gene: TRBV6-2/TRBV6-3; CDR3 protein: CASRSDVTYEQYF; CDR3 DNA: TGTGCCAGCAGATCCGACGTTACCTACGAGCAGTACTTC
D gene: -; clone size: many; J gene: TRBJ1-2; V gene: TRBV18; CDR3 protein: CASSPRQHNYGYTF; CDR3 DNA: TGTGCCAGCTCACCACGACAGCATAACTATGGCTACACCTTC
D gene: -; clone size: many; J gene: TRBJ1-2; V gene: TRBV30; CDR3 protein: CAWIHGDISKRGYTF; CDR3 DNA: TGTGCCTGGATCCATGGGGACATCTCTAAAAGGGGCTACACCTTC
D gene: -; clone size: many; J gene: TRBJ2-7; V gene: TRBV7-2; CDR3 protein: CASSSMGIKGGEQYF; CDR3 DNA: TGTGCCAGCAGCTCGATGGGGATCAAGGGGGGGGAGCAGTACTTC
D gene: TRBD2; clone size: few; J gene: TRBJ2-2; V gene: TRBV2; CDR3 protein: CASSWDSGSSGELFF; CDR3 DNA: TGTGCCAGCAGTTGGGATAGCGGGAGTTCCGGGGAGCTGTTTTTT
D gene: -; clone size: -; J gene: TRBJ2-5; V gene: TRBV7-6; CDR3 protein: CASSPDYEFQETQYF; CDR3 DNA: TGTGCCAGCAGCCCGGACTATGAGTTCCAAGAGACCCAGTACTTC
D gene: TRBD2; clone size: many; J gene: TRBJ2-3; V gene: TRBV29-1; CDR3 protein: CSVETSGRFTTDTQYF; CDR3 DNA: TGCAGCGTTGAAACTAGCGGGAGGTTTACCACAGATACGCAGTATTTT
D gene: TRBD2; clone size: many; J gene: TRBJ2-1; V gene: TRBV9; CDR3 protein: CASSVEGLGAPNEQFF; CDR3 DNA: TGTGCCAGCAGCGTAGAGGGACTAGGAGCCCCCAACGAGCAGTTCTTC
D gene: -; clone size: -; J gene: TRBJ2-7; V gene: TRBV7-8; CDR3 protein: CASSQSSRGRYEQYF; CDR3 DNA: TGCGCCAGCAGCCAAAGTTCTCGGGGGCGCTACGAGCAGTACTTC
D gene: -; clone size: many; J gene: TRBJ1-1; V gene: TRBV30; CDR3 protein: CAWGEGVGTEAFF; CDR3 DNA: TGTGCCTGGGGGGAGGGGGTTGGGACTGAAGCTTTCTTT
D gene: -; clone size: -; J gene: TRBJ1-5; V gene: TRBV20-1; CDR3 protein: CSASLSNFGGSNQPQHF; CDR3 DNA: TGCAGTGCTAGTTTATCAAACTTTGGGGGGAGCAATCAGCCCCAGCATTTT